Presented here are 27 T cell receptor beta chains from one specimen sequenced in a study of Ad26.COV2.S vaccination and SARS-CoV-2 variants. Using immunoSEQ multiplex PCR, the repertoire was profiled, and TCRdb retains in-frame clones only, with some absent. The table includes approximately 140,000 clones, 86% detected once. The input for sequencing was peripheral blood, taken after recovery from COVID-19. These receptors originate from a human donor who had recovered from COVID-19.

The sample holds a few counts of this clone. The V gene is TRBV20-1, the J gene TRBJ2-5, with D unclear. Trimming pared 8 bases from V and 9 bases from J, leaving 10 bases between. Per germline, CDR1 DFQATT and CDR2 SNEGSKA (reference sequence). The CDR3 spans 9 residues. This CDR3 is CSLPVPQYF. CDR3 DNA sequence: TGCAGTCTCCCTGTTCCCCAGTACTTC.

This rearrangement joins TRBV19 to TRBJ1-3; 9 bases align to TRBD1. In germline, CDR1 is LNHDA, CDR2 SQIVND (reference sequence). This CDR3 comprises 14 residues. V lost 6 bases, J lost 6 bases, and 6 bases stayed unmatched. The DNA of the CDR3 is TGTGCCAGTAGCTCTGGACAGGGGACAAACACCATATATTTT. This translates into CASSSGQGTNTIYF.

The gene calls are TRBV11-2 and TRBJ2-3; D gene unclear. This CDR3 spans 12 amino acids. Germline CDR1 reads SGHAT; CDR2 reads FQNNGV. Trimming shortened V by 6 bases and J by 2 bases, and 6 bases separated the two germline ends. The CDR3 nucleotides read TGTGCCAGCAGTCCTTTCACAGATACGCAGTATTTT. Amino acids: CASSPFTDTQYF.

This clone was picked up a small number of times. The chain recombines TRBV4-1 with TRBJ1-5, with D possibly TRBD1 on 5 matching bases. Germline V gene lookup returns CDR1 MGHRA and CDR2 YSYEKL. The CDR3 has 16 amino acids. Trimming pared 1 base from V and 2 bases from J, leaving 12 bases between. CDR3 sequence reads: CASSQGPETGNQPQHF. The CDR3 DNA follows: TGCGCCAGCAGCCAAGGTCCTGAGACAGGCAATCAGCCCCAGCATTTT.

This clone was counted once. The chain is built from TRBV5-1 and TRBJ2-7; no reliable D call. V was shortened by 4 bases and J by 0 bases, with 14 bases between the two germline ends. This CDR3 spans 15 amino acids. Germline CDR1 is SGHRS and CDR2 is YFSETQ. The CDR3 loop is CASSVTVGPSYEQYF. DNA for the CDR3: TGCGCCAGCAGCGTAACGGTCGGACCCTCCTACGAGCAGTACTTC.

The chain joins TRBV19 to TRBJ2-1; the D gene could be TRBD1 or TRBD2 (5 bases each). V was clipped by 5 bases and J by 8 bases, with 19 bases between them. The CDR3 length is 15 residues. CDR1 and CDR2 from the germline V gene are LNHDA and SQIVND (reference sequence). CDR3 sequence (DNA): TGTGCCAGTAGTTCCCTCGGTGGGGGACGTTATGAGCAGTTCTTC. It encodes CASSSLGGGRYEQFF.

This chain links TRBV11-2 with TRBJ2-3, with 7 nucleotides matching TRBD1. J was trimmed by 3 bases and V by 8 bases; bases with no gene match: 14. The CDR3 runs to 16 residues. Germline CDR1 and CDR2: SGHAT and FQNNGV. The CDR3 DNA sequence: TGTGCCAGCCGTGTTTGGGGCAGGGGGAGTACAGATACGCAGTATTTT. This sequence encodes CASRVWGRGSTDTQYF.

CDR3 in DNA: TGTGCCAGCAGCTCACAAACAGGGGTGAACACTGAAGCTTTCTTT. This gives the protein CASSSQTGVNTEAFF. The J gene is TRBJ1-1, the V gene TRBV7-8; 7 bases are a match to TRBD1. The germline V gene encodes CDR1 SGHVS and CDR2 FQNEAQ. V trimming: 4 bases; J trimming: 0 bases; junction bases outside the gene matches: 5. This CDR3 comprises 15 residues.

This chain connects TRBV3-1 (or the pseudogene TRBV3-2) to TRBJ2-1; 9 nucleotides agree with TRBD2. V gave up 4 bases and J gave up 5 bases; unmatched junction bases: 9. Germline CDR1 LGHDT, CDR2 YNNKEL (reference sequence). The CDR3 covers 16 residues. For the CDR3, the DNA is TGTGCCAGCAGCCCAACCATGACTAGCGGACACAATGAGCAGTTCTTC. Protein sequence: CASSPTMTSGHNEQFF.

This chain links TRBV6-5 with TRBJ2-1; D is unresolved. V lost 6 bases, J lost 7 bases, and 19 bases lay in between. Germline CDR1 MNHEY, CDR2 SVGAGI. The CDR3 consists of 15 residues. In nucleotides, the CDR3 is TGTGCCAGCAGGTTTGGTCAGACCCTTAAGAATGAGCAGTTCTTC. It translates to CASRFGQTLKNEQFF.

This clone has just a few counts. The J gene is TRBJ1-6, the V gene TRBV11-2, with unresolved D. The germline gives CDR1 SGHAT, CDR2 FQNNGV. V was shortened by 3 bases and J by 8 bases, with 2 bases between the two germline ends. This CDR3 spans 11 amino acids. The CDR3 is CASSFHSPLHF. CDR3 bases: TGTGCCAGCAGCTTTCATTCACCCCTCCACTTT.

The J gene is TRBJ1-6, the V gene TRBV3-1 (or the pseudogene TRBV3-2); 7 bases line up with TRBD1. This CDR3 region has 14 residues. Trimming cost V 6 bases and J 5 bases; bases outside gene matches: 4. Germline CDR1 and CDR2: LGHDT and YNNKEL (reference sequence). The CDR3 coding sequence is TGTGCCAGCAGTAACAGGGGAAATAATTCACCCCTCCACTTT. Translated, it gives CASSNRGNNSPLHF.

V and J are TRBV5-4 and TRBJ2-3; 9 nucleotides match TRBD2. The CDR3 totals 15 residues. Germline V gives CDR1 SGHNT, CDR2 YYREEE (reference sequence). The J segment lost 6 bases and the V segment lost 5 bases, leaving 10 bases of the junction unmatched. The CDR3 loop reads CASSPDPSGADTQYF. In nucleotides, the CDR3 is TGTGCCAGCAGTCCGGACCCTAGCGGGGCGGATACGCAGTATTTT.

This CDR3 is CASSYSKGPNYGYTF. CDR3 nucleotide sequence: TGTGCCAGCAGTTACTCGAAAGGACCGAATTATGGCTACACCTTC. J is TRBJ1-2 and V is TRBV6-5; D not resolved. CDR3 length: 15 residues. With 0 bases removed from V and 5 bases from J, the gap between germline ends came to 13 bases. Germline V gives CDR1 MNHEY, CDR2 SVGAGI.

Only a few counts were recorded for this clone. The CDR3 DNA sequence: TGTGCCAGCAGCGCTGGCAGTTACGAGCAGTACTTC. Its translation: CASSAGSYEQYF. V usage is TRBV7-9 and J usage is TRBJ2-7; no clear D gene. V shed 5 bases and J shed 4 bases, with 9 bases lying between them. Germline lookup yields CDR1 SEHNR and CDR2 FQNEAQ (reference sequence). The length of the CDR3 is 12 residues.

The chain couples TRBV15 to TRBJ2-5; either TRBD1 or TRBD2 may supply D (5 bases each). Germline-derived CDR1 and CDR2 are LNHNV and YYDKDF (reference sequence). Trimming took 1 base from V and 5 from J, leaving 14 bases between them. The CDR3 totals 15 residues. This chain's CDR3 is CATSRGRDPVETQYF. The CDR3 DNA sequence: TGTGCCACCAGCAGAGGCCGGGACCCCGTGGAGACCCAGTACTTC.

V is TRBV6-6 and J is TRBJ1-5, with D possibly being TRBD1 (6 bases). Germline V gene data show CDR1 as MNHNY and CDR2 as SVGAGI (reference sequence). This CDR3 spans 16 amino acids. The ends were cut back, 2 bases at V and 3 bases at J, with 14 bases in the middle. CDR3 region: CASSYADRSYNQPQHF. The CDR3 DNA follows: TGTGCCAGCAGTTACGCTGACAGGTCGTACAATCAGCCCCAGCATTTT.

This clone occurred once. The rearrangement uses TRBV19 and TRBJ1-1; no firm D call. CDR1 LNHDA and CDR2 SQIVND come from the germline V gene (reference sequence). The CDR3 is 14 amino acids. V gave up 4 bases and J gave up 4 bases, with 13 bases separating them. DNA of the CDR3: TGTGCCAGTAGTAGTGACAAAGTCATCACTGAAGCTTTCTTT. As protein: CASSSDKVITEAFF.

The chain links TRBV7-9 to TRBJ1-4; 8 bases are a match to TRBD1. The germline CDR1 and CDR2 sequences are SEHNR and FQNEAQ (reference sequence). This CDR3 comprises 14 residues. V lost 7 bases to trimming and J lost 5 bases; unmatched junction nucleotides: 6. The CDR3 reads CASTRGDRNEKLFF. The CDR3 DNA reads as TGTGCCAGCACAAGGGGGGACAGGAATGAAAAACTGTTTTTT.

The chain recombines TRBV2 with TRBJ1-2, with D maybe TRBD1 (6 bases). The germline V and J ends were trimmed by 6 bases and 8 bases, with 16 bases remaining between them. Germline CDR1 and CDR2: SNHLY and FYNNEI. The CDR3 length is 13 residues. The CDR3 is CASSPNEGDGYTF. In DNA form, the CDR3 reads TGTGCCAGCAGCCCCAACGAGGGGGACGGCTACACCTTC.

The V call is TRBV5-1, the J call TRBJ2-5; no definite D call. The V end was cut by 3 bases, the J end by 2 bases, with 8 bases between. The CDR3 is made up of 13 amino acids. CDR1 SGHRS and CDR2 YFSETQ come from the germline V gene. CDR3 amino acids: CASSYQSQETQYF. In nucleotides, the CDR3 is TGCGCCAGCAGCTATCAGAGTCAAGAGACCCAGTACTTC.

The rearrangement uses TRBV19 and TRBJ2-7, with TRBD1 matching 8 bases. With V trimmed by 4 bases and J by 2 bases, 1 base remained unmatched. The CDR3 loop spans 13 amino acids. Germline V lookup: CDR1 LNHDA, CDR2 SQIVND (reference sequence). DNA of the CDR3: TGTGCCAGTAGTAAACAGGGGGCCTACGAGCAGTACTTC. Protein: CASSKQGAYEQYF.

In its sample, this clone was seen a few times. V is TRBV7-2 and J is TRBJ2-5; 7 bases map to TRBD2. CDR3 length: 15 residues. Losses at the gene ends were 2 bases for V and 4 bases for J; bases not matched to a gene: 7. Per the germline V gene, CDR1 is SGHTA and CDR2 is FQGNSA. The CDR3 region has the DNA TGTGCCAGCAGCTTACATGGACTAGGGGTAGAGACCCAGTACTTC. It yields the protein CASSLHGLGVETQYF.

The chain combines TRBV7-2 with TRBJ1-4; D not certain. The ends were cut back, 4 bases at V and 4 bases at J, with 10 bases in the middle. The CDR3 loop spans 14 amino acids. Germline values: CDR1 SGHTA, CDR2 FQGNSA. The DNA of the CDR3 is TGTGCCAGCAGCTCCCGTTCCCATAATGAAAAACTGTTTTTT. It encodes CASSSRSHNEKLFF.

CDR3 in amino acids: CASSLIQGPEQYF. As DNA, the CDR3 is TGCGCCAGCAGCCTAATCCAGGGGCCCGAGCAGTACTTC. The J gene is TRBJ2-7, the V gene TRBV4-1, with D maybe TRBD1 (6 bases). This CDR3 is built from 13 residues. V gave up 4 bases and J gave up 6 bases, with 13 bases separating them. Germline V gene sequence: CDR1 MGHRA, CDR2 YSYEKL.

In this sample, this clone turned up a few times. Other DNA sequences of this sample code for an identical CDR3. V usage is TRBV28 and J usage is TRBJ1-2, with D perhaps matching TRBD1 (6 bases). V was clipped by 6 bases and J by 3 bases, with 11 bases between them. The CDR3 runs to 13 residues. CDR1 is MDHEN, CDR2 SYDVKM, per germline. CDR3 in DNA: TGTGCCAGCAGACAGGGATTGTACTATGGCTACACCTTC. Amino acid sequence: CASRQGLYYGYTF.

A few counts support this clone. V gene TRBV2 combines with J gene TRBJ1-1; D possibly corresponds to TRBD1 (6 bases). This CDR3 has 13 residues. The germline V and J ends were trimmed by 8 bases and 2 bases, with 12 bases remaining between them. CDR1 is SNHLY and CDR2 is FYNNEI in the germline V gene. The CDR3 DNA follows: TGTGCCAGCTGCAGGGGACCCAACACTGAAGCTTTCTTT. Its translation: CASCRGPNTEAFF.